One T cell receptor (beta chain) is described in this entry. The sample comes from a study of blood T cell repertoires in COVID-19. Overall study: Researchers got acute and convalescent COVID-19 samples from the United States, Italy and Spain.

The assay was immunoSEQ multiplex PCR, and TCRdb's table has in-frame clones only and misses some. The table has around 150,000 clones, roughly nine tenths seen once. Germline values: CDR1 LNHDA, CDR2 SQIVND (reference sequence). The CDR3 loop spans 17 amino acids. The trim removed 8 bases at V and 2 bases at J, leaving 14 bases unmatched. Input material: peripheral blood. This TCR came from a woman aged 55-69 years with active COVID-19. The chain couples TRBV19 to TRBJ2-1; 8 nucleotides agree with TRBD2. CDR3 bases: TGTGCCAGTCGAATCGGGGGGGAGCGGGAGCCCTACAATGAGCAGTTCTTC. This translates into CASRIGGEREPYNEQFF.